This TCR beta chain was captured in a study of T cell repertoires in cytomegalovirus infection. TCRdb reanalysed the reads using MiXCR and keeps one entry per CDR3 protein. The sample has tens of thousands of distinct CDR3 sequences, 20% to 25% seen once. Concerning this clonotype: Its matching antigen is unknown.

The CDR3 has 16 amino acids. Trimming took 5 bases from V and 2 from J; bases not matched to a gene: 12. Germline V gene data show CDR1 as DFQATT and CDR2 as SNEGSKA (reference sequence). The sample here was CD8+ T cells from cultured PBMCs, taken from culture after CMV antigen stimulation. This chain links TRBV20-1 with TRBJ1-5, with 7 bases lining up with TRBD1. This TCR came from a human donor in good health (CMV status not recorded). Some clones in this sample may be carry-over from other donors' samples. In nucleotides, the CDR3 is TGCAGTGCTCAAAAACAGGGGTTCGGCGGCAATCAGCCCCAGCATTTT. Protein product: CSAQKQGFGGNQPQHF.